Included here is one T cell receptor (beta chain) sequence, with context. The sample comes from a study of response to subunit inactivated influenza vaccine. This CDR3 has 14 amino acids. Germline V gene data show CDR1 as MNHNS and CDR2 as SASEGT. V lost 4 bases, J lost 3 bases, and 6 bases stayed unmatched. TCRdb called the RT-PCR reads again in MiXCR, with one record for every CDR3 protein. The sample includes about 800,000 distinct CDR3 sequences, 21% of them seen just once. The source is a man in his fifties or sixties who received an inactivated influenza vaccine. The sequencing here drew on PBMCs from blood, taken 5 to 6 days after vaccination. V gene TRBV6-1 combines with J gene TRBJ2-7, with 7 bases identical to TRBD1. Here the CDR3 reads CASSALGTDYEQYF. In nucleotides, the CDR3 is TGTGCCAGCAGTGCACTCGGGACAGACTACGAGCAGTACTTC.